Below are 4 T cell receptor beta chains sequenced from a single sample in a study of glioma-infiltrating T cells. Using RNA template, CDR3s of TCR alpha and beta were amplified with iRepertoire arm-PCR. A single record per CDR3 protein comes from TCRdb applying MiXCR to the multiplex PCR reads. Of roughly 100,000 distinct CDR3 sequences in the sample, roughly 30% were seen once. The material sequenced was glioma tissue, nonneoplastic brain tissue, or PBMCs (not recorded which). The receptors were sampled from a human donor with low-grade glioma or glioblastoma, undergoing nonglioma brain surgery, or in good health (not recorded which).

In this sample, this clonotype turned up many times. V is TRBV4-2 and J is TRBJ2-1; no clear D. From germline, CDR1 is LGHNA and CDR2 YNFKEQ. Trimming took off 1 base at V and 8 bases at J, with 18 bases between the two ends. There are 16 residues in the CDR3. The CDR3 DNA is TGTGCCAGCAGCCAAGCACGGCTAACCGTAAGCTATGAGCAGTTCTTC. Amino acids: CASSQARLTVSYEQFF.

Many counts were recorded for this clonotype. The gene calls are TRBV6-6 and TRBJ1-6; D gene uncertain. Germline V lookup: CDR1 MNHNY, CDR2 SVGAGI (reference sequence). The V gene lost 1 base and the J gene lost 0 bases, with 7 bases spanning the gap. The CDR3 contains 16 residues. The chain's CDR3 is CASSYWGSSYNSPLHF. CDR3 nucleotide sequence: TGTGCCAGCAGTTACTGGGGTAGCTCCTATAATTCACCCCTCCACTTT.

This rearrangement joins TRBV10-3 to TRBJ1-2; D ambiguous. The V gene lost 2 bases and the J gene lost 8 bases, with 6 bases spanning the gap. This CDR3 has 11 amino acids. Germline CDR1 is ENHRY and CDR2 is SYGVKD. CDR3: CAISETVGYTF. The CDR3 bases are TGTGCCATCAGTGAGACAGTCGGCTACACCTTC.

This clonotype was counted many times. V is TRBV7-2 and J is TRBJ2-1; no definite D call. Trimming removed 4 bases at V and 8 bases at J, with 6 bases between. There are 11 residues in the CDR3. CDR1 is SGHTA, CDR2 FQGNSA, per germline. The CDR3 here is CASSSRDEQFF. As DNA, the CDR3 is TGTGCCAGCAGCTCTCGGGATGAGCAGTTCTTC.